Presented here are 2 T cell receptor beta chains from one specimen sequenced in a study of cytomegalovirus exposure and HLA in healthy donors. The data were produced by immunoSEQ multiplex PCR, yet TCRdb's version contains in-frame clones alone and is incomplete. The sample lists under 200,000 clones; over 65% were seen once. The sequencing sample was made of PBMCs. These receptors all come from a man aged 18 to 29 in good health and CMV-seropositive.

This chain connects TRBV6-1 to TRBJ1-5; TRBD1 is a possible D gene (5 bases). This CDR3 is 15 amino acids long. Trimming took 2 bases from V and 4 from J, leaving 12 bases between them. Germline V gene sequence: CDR1 MNHNS, CDR2 SASEGT. CDR3 in DNA: TGTGCCAGCAGTGAATTGGGGGGAAGTAATCAGCCCCAGCATTTT. This encodes CASSELGGSNQPQHF.

The rearrangement joins TRBV6-5 to TRBJ1-2, with 7 positions matching TRBD1. CDR1 is MNHEY, CDR2 SVGAGI, per germline. Trimming at V came to 4 bases and at J to 4 bases, leaving 9 bases not matched to a gene. There are 15 residues in the CDR3. The CDR3 sequence is CASSSDRARGYGYTF. The CDR3 DNA reads as TGTGCCAGCAGTTCTGACAGGGCTCGGGGCTATGGCTACACCTTC.